Reported below is one T cell receptor (beta chain). Its specificity is not known. This sample was included in a study of cytomegalovirus exposure and HLA in healthy donors. Germline lookup yields CDR1 MGHDK and CDR2 SYGVNS. This CDR3 region has 17 residues. The ends lost 2 bases at V and 5 bases at J; junction bases unmatched: 9. 13 Jbeta primers and 60 Vbeta primers were used for the PCR. Using immunoSEQ multiplex PCR, the repertoire was profiled, and TCRdb retains in-frame clones only, with some absent. The profile covers 100,000 or so clones, with roughly two thirds appearing a single time and 3% to 4% taken by the ten largest. Study-wide results and limits: Over 150 TCR beta chains were listed as cytomegalovirus-associated.

Source material: PBMCs. The chain links TRBV25-1 to TRBJ2-5; 12 bases align to TRBD2. This TCR derives from a man aged 40-55 years in good health and CMV-seronegative. For the CDR3, the DNA is TGTGCCAGCAGTGAAGCCCGTGGACTAGCGGGAATCGAGACCCAGTACTTC. Residues: CASSEARGLAGIETQYF.